A single TCR beta chain is shown here with its context. The data belong to a study of blood T cell repertoires in COVID-19. Study as a whole: The origin of the acute and convalescent COVID-19 samples was the United States, Italy and Spain. From T cells, B-cell-depleted T cells, or PBMCs came the material, which was cDNA or gDNA.

Looked up from germline, CDR1 is SNHLY and CDR2 is FYNNEI. There are 14 residues in the CDR3. The ends were cut back, 6 bases at V and 0 bases at J, with 12 bases in the middle. In the original analysis: Reference gene primers were amplified, and this amplification served to estimate nucleated cell counts. Measured with immunoSEQ multiplex PCR; TCRdb has only the in-frame clones, and not every one. V, J and clone size were drawn from that table, and D and trimming were deduced from the DNA. The sample includes approximately 70,000 clones, roughly 84% of them seen just once. The TCR comes from a woman between 45 and 65 years old with acute or convalescent COVID-19. Sequenced input: peripheral blood. This chain uses TRBV2 with TRBJ2-7, with a tentative D call TRBD1 (6 bases). DNA of the CDR3: TGTGCCAGCAGAGAACAGGGCCTCTCCTACGAGCAGTACTTC. This sequence encodes CASREQGLSYEQYF.